Listed below are T cell receptor beta chains from one sample, sequenced in a study of beta chain features in type 1 diabetes. The method was immunoSEQ multiplex PCR; TCRdb's version includes in-frame clones alone and lacks a portion of them. The repertoire consists of under 850,000 clones, with around 15% occurring once and the leading ten covering around 0.022%. Specimen: naive CD4+ T cells from blood. These receptors originate from a young man with type 1 diabetes. CDR3s include the opening cysteine and the closing phenylalanine or tryptophan. D genes are given only for firm matches. Size values are once, few and many counts, or a class for expanded clones, and some rows have none.

clone_size: few
j_call: TRBJ2-1
v_call: TRBV4-2
d_call: TRBD2
cdr3_aa: CASSQDTGRAPASEQFF
cdr3_nt: TGTGCCAGCAGCCAAGATACGGGGAGGGCCCCTGCGTCTGAGCAGTTCTTC

clone_size: .
j_call: TRBJ2-1
v_call: TRBV9
d_call: TRBD2
cdr3_aa: CASSVVLAGTNEQFF
cdr3_nt: TGTGCCAGCAGCGTAGTACTAGCGGGGACCAATGAGCAGTTCTTC

clone_size: few
j_call: TRBJ1-5
v_call: TRBV2
d_call: .
cdr3_aa: CASSGGKSNQPQHF
cdr3_nt: TGTGCCAGCAGTGGAGGGAAGAGCAATCAGCCCCAGCATTTT

clone_size: few
j_call: TRBJ2-7
v_call: TRBV9
d_call: TRBD1
cdr3_aa: CASSPLDRGSYEQYF
cdr3_nt: TGTGCCAGCAGCCCCCTCGACAGGGGCTCCTACGAGCAGTACTTC

clone_size: .
j_call: TRBJ1-3
v_call: TRBV6-5
d_call: .
cdr3_aa: CASSYSDTIYF
cdr3_nt: TGTGCCAGCAGTTACTCGGACACCATATATTTT

clone_size: few
j_call: TRBJ1-1
v_call: TRBV19
d_call: .
cdr3_aa: CASSIELNTEAFF
cdr3_nt: TGTGCCAGTAGTATTGAGCTGAACACTGAAGCTTTCTTT

clone_size: few
j_call: TRBJ1-2
v_call: TRBV30
d_call: .
cdr3_aa: CANDGYTF
cdr3_nt: TGTGCCAACGATGGCTACACCTTC

clone_size: .
j_call: TRBJ2-1
v_call: TRBV10-3
d_call: .
cdr3_aa: CAISGEWDFYNEQFF
cdr3_nt: TGTGCCATCAGTGGCGAATGGGATTTCTACAATGAGCAGTTCTTC

clone_size: few
j_call: TRBJ2-3
v_call: TRBV18
d_call: TRBD2
cdr3_aa: CASSPPKVRGEDTQYF
cdr3_nt: TGTGCCAGCTCACCACCTAAAGTGCGGGGGGAAGATACGCAGTATTTT

clone_size: .
j_call: TRBJ1-1
v_call: TRBV19
d_call: .
cdr3_aa: CASSIDHGNTEAFF
cdr3_nt: TGTGCCAGTAGTATAGATCACGGAAACACTGAAGCTTTCTTT

clone_size: .
j_call: TRBJ1-5
v_call: TRBV10-3
d_call: .
cdr3_aa: CAISEDSRQPQHF
cdr3_nt: TGTGCCATCAGTGAGGACAGCCGGCAGCCCCAGCATTTT

clone_size: .
j_call: TRBJ2-7
v_call: TRBV18
d_call: .
cdr3_aa: CASSPLGGLDEQYF
cdr3_nt: TGTGCCAGCTCACCACTTGGAGGGTTAGACGAGCAGTACTTC

clone_size: few
j_call: TRBJ1-1
v_call: TRBV6-1
d_call: TRBD1
cdr3_aa: CASSEAGTAATEAFF
cdr3_nt: TGTGCCAGCAGTGAAGCCGGGACAGCGGCCACTGAAGCTTTCTTT

clone_size: few
j_call: TRBJ2-3
v_call: TRBV7-2
d_call: .
cdr3_aa: CASSLERYTQYF
cdr3_nt: TGTGCCAGCAGCTTAGAACGGTATACGCAGTATTTT

clone_size: few
j_call: TRBJ2-3
v_call: TRBV5-6
d_call: TRBD2
cdr3_aa: CASSLELGGASTDTQYF
cdr3_nt: TGTGCCAGCAGCTTGGAGCTCGGGGGGGCTAGCACAGATACGCAGTATTTT

clone_size: few
j_call: TRBJ2-5
v_call: TRBV18
d_call: TRBD1
cdr3_aa: CASSPYRGDQETQYF
cdr3_nt: TGTGCCAGCTCACCTTACAGGGGAGACCAAGAGACCCAGTACTTC

clone_size: .
j_call: TRBJ1-2
v_call: TRBV7-3
d_call: .
cdr3_aa: CASSSAHGGVGGYTF
cdr3_nt: TGTGCCAGCAGCTCGGCCCATGGGGGCGTAGGCGGCTACACCTTC

clone_size: few
j_call: TRBJ1-1
v_call: TRBV30
d_call: .
cdr3_aa: CAWSRGPTEAFF
cdr3_nt: TGTGCCTGGTCCAGAGGGCCGACTGAAGCTTTCTTT

clone_size: .
j_call: TRBJ2-5
v_call: TRBV9
d_call: TRBD2
cdr3_aa: CASSVSGGQETQYF
cdr3_nt: TGTGCCAGCAGCGTTAGCGGGGGCCAAGAGACCCAGTACTTC

clone_size: .
j_call: TRBJ1-1
v_call: TRBV6-5
d_call: .
cdr3_aa: CASSYSPQMNTEAFF
cdr3_nt: TGTGCCAGCAGTTACTCCCCACAGATGAACACTGAAGCTTTCTTT

clone_size: .
j_call: TRBJ1-5
v_call: TRBV2
d_call: .
cdr3_aa: CASSEEGNQPQHF
cdr3_nt: TGTGCCAGCAGTGAAGAGGGCAATCAGCCCCAGCATTTT

clone_size: .
j_call: TRBJ2-7
v_call: TRBV7-8
d_call: TRBD1
cdr3_aa: CASSLEYGTGAYEQYF
cdr3_nt: TGTGCCAGCAGCTTAGAGTATGGGACAGGGGCCTACGAGCAGTACTTC

clone_size: .
j_call: TRBJ1-5
v_call: TRBV10-3
d_call: .
cdr3_aa: CAISESGGNQPQHF
cdr3_nt: TGTGCCATCAGTGAGTCTGGGGGCAATCAGCCCCAGCATTTT

clone_size: .
j_call: TRBJ1-1
v_call: TRBV6-1
d_call: TRBD1
cdr3_aa: CASITGTANTEAFF
cdr3_nt: TGTGCCAGCATTACCGGGACAGCAAACACTGAAGCTTTCTTT

clone_size: few
j_call: TRBJ2-3
v_call: TRBV5-1
d_call: .
cdr3_aa: CASSGGVGTDTQYF
cdr3_nt: TGCGCCAGCTCAGGGGGGGTCGGCACAGATACGCAGTATTTT